The clone carrying this TCR beta chain was counted between two and nine times. CDR1 MDHEN and CDR2 SYDVKM come from the germline V gene. This CDR3 has 11 residues. Between the trimmed V and J ends, which lost 4 bases and 9 bases, there was a span of 10 bases. Assay used: immunoSEQ multiplex PCR; TCRdb lists only in-frame clones, some missing. The sample lists about 210,000 clones, 84% occurring once. The source of the sample is a study of blood T cell repertoires in COVID-19. Source material: peripheral blood. The sequence derives from a man aged 45 to 65 with active or convalescent COVID-19. This chain joins TRBV28 and TRBJ2-7; D is uncertain. CDR3 sequence (DNA): TGTGCCAGCAGTTCGCTCACGGGGCAGTACTTC. Its protein is CASSSLTGQYF.